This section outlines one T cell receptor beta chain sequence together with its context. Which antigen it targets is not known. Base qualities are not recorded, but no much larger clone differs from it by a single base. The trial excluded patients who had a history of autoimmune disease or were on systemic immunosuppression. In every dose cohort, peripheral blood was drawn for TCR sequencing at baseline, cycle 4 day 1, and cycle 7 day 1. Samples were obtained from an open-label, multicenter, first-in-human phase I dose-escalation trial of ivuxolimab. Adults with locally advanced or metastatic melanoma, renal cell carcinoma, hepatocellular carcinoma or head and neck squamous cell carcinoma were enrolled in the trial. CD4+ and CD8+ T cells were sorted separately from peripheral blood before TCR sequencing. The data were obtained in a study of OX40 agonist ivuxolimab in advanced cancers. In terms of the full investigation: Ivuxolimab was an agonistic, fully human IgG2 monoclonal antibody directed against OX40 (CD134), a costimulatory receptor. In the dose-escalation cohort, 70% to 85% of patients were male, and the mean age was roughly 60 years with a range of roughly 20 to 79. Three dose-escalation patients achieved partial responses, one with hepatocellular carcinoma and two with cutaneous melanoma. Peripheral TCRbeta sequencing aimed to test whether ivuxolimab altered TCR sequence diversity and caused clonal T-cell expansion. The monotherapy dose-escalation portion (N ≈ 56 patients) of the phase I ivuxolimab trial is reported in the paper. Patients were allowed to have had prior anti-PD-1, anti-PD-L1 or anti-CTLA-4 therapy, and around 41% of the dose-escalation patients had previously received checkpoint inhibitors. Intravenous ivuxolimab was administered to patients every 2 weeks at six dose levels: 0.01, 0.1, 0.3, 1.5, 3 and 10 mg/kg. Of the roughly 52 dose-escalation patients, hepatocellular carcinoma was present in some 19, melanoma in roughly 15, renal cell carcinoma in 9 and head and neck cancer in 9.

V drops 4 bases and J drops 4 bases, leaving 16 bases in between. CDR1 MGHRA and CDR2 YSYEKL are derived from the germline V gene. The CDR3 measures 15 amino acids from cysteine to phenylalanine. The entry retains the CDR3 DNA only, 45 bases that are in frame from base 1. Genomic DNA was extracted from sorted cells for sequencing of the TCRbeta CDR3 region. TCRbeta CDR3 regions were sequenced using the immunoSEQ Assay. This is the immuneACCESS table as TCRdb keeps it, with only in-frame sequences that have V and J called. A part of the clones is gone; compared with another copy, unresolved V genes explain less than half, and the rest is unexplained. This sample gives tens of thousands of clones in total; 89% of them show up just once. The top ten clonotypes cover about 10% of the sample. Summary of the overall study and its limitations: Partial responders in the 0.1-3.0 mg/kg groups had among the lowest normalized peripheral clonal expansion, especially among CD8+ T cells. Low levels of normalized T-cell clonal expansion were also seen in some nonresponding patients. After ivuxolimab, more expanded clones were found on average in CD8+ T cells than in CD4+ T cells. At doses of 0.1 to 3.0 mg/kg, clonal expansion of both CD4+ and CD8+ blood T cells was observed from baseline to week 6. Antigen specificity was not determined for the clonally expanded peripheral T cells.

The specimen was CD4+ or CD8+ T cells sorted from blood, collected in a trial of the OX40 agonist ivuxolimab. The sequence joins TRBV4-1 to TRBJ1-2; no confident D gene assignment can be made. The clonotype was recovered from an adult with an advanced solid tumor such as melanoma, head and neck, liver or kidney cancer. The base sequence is TGCGCCAGCAGCCCCCCCCCGGCAGCGATCTATGGCTACACCTTC. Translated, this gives CASSPPPAAIYGYTF.